These T cell receptor beta chains were read from a single sample in a study of blood T cell repertoires in COVID-19. Profiling relied on immunoSEQ multiplex PCR, and the TCRdb table lists in-frame clones only, not all of them. Among more than 250,000 clones listed, 65% to 90% were seen once. The sample was peripheral blood. These receptors originate from a man between 45 and 60 years old with active or convalescent COVID-19. Both conserved end residues are part of each CDR3. The order of the fields is clone size, V gene, J gene, D gene, CDR3 DNA, CDR3 protein. The D gene is left open where the match is weak. Some rows mark clone size as missing; the rest say once, few, many or name a class of expanded clone.

abundance: few
v_gene: TRBV27
j_gene: TRBJ2-7
d_gene: NA
CDR3nt: TGTGCCAGCAGGGGGTGGGGGCAGGGGATCTACGAGCAGTACTTC
CDR3aa: CASRGWGQGIYEQYF

abundance: NA
v_gene: TRBV4-2
j_gene: TRBJ2-1
d_gene: TRBD2
CDR3nt: TGTGCCAGCAGCCAAGGTCCGACTAGCGGAAGACAGTTCTTC
CDR3aa: CASSQGPTSGRQFF

abundance: NA
v_gene: TRBV5-5
j_gene: TRBJ2-1
d_gene: TRBD2
CDR3nt: TGTGCCAGCAGCACGAGGACTAGCGGTATAGGCAATGAGCAGTTCTTC
CDR3aa: CASSTRTSGIGNEQFF

abundance: NA
v_gene: TRBV11-2
j_gene: TRBJ2-7
d_gene: NA
CDR3nt: TGTGCCAGCAGTGCTATGCAGGGAGGTCGTTCCTACGAGCAGTACTTC
CDR3aa: CASSAMQGGRSYEQYF

abundance: NA
v_gene: TRBV3-1/TRBV3-2
j_gene: TRBJ2-2
d_gene: NA
CDR3nt: TGTGCCAGCAGCCAGGATATTAGTGGCGGGGGCGTCACCGGGGAGCTGTTTTTT
CDR3aa: CASSQDISGGGVTGELFF

abundance: few
v_gene: TRBV29-1
j_gene: TRBJ2-1
d_gene: NA
CDR3nt: TGCAGCGTCCGGGGCAGGGGGGATTACAATGAGCAGTTCTTC
CDR3aa: CSVRGRGDYNEQFF

abundance: NA
v_gene: TRBV27
j_gene: TRBJ1-1
d_gene: NA
CDR3nt: TGTGCCAGCAGTTTAGGTGGCAGATCCATGAACACTGAAGCTTTCTTT
CDR3aa: CASSLGGRSMNTEAFF

abundance: NA
v_gene: TRBV6-5
j_gene: TRBJ1-3
d_gene: NA
CDR3nt: TGTGCCAGCACCGCGGGGACTTTGGCTGGAAACACCATATATTTT
CDR3aa: CASTAGTLAGNTIYF

abundance: NA
v_gene: TRBV7-9
j_gene: TRBJ1-5
d_gene: NA
CDR3nt: TGTGCCAGCAGCTTAGAACAGGCAAATCAGCCCCAGCATTTT
CDR3aa: CASSLEQANQPQHF

abundance: NA
v_gene: TRBV5-1
j_gene: TRBJ2-5
d_gene: NA
CDR3nt: TGCGCCAGCAGCATAGCGGCAAAGGGTGAGACCCAGTACTTC
CDR3aa: CASSIAAKGETQYF

abundance: NA
v_gene: TRBV24-1
j_gene: TRBJ2-1
d_gene: NA
CDR3nt: TGTGCCACGGGCGGACAGCTCGATGAGCAGTTCTTC
CDR3aa: CATGGQLDEQFF

abundance: few
v_gene: TRBV13
j_gene: TRBJ1-3
d_gene: TRBD1
CDR3nt: TGTGCCAGCAGCTCCCTCCCCCACAGGGGGCCAGGAAACACCATATATTTT
CDR3aa: CASSSLPHRGPGNTIYF

abundance: NA
v_gene: TRBV28
j_gene: TRBJ2-5
d_gene: TRBD1
CDR3nt: TGTGCCAGCAGTTTCCTAACAGGGGGCGGAGAGACCCAGTACTTC
CDR3aa: CASSFLTGGGETQYF

abundance: NA
v_gene: TRBV14
j_gene: TRBJ1-2
d_gene: TRBD1
CDR3nt: TGTGCCAGCAGTCGAGGGACAGGGGAGGAGATATATGGCTACACCTTC
CDR3aa: CASSRGTGEEIYGYTF

abundance: NA
v_gene: TRBV19
j_gene: TRBJ1-2
d_gene: NA
CDR3nt: TGTGCCAGTAGTAGGGAGGAAAACTATGGCTACACCTTC
CDR3aa: CASSREENYGYTF

abundance: once
v_gene: TRBV6-6
j_gene: TRBJ1-5
d_gene: TRBD1
CDR3nt: TGTGCCAGCAGAGACGCAGGACAGGGGATTCAGCCCCAGCATTTT
CDR3aa: CASRDAGQGIQPQHF

abundance: NA
v_gene: TRBV10-3
j_gene: TRBJ1-5
d_gene: NA
CDR3nt: TGTGCCATCAGCCAGGACAGCGCCAATCAGCCCCAGCATTTT
CDR3aa: CAISQDSANQPQHF

abundance: NA
v_gene: TRBV5-1
j_gene: TRBJ1-4
d_gene: TRBD1
CDR3nt: TGCGCCAGCAGCACGGACAGGGGGCGACGGGGTGAAAAACTGTTTTTT
CDR3aa: CASSTDRGRRGEKLFF

abundance: NA
v_gene: TRBV12-3/TRBV12-4
j_gene: TRBJ2-1
d_gene: NA
CDR3nt: TGTGCCAGCAGTCTAAACAGGGAGCATGAGCAGTTCTTC
CDR3aa: CASSLNREHEQFF

abundance: NA
v_gene: TRBV15
j_gene: TRBJ2-3
d_gene: TRBD2
CDR3nt: TGTGCCTCGGCGGGGAGCGGGAGGACAGATACGCAGTATTTT
CDR3aa: CASAGSGRTDTQYF

abundance: NA
v_gene: TRBV2
j_gene: TRBJ2-7
d_gene: NA
CDR3nt: TGTGCCAGCAGTGACAGAGGCCCGACCCTACGGGAGCAGTACTTC
CDR3aa: CASSDRGPTLREQYF

abundance: NA
v_gene: TRBV18
j_gene: TRBJ2-1
d_gene: NA
CDR3nt: TGTGCCAGCTCGCCTAATTACAATGAGCAGTTCTTC
CDR3aa: CASSPNYNEQFF

abundance: NA
v_gene: TRBV7-2
j_gene: TRBJ1-2
d_gene: TRBD1
CDR3nt: TGTGCCAGCAGCTTACTGACAGGGTCTGATGGCTACACCTTC
CDR3aa: CASSLLTGSDGYTF

abundance: NA
v_gene: TRBV30
j_gene: TRBJ2-3
d_gene: TRBD2
CDR3nt: TGTGCCTGGAGTGTGGGGGGGATCACAGATACGCAGTATTTT
CDR3aa: CAWSVGGITDTQYF

abundance: NA
v_gene: TRBV19
j_gene: TRBJ1-2
d_gene: TRBD1
CDR3nt: TGTGCCAGTAGCCAGATATGGGGACAGGAGACTAACTATGGCTACACCTTC
CDR3aa: CASSQIWGQETNYGYTF

abundance: NA
v_gene: TRBV4-1
j_gene: TRBJ1-2
d_gene: NA
CDR3nt: TGCGCCAGCAGCCTCCAACAGACGGCTAACTATGGCTACACCTTC
CDR3aa: CASSLQQTANYGYTF

abundance: once
v_gene: TRBV5-5
j_gene: TRBJ1-2
d_gene: NA
CDR3nt: TGTGCCAGCAGCGCGGACAGATTTAACTATGGCTACACCTTC
CDR3aa: CASSADRFNYGYTF

abundance: NA
v_gene: TRBV2
j_gene: TRBJ2-3
d_gene: TRBD2
CDR3nt: TGTGCCAGCAGACTAGCGGGAGGGACAGATACGCAGTATTTT
CDR3aa: CASRLAGGTDTQYF

abundance: once
v_gene: TRBV5-6
j_gene: TRBJ2-7
d_gene: NA
CDR3nt: TGTGCCAGCAGCTGGTGGCAAAAGCGCGAGCAGTACTTC
CDR3aa: CASSWWQKREQYF

abundance: NA
v_gene: TRBV5-1
j_gene: TRBJ2-5
d_gene: NA
CDR3nt: TGCGCCAGCAGCTTAGACAGAGGAAAAGAGACCCAGTACTTC
CDR3aa: CASSLDRGKETQYF

abundance: NA
v_gene: TRBV2
j_gene: TRBJ1-5
d_gene: NA
CDR3nt: TGTGCCAGCGGGGGGGAGGGAGCCCAGCATTTT
CDR3aa: CASGGEGAQHF

abundance: NA
v_gene: TRBV5-5
j_gene: TRBJ1-1
d_gene: TRBD1
CDR3nt: TGTGCCAGCAGCTCGACCGCAGGGGGCACTGAAGCTTTCTTT
CDR3aa: CASSSTAGGTEAFF

abundance: NA
v_gene: TRBV6-5
j_gene: TRBJ2-7
d_gene: NA
CDR3nt: TGTGCCAGCAGCGGCAGGGGCCACGAGCAGTACTTC
CDR3aa: CASSGRGHEQYF

abundance: few
v_gene: TRBV7-9
j_gene: TRBJ1-6
d_gene: TRBD1
CDR3nt: TGTGCCAGCAGCTTAATTGGGGACAGGGATAATTCACCCCTCCACTTT
CDR3aa: CASSLIGDRDNSPLHF

abundance: once
v_gene: TRBV28
j_gene: TRBJ2-7
d_gene: TRBD1
CDR3nt: TGTGCCAGCAGAGCCGTTGGGACAGGGGGCTTCTACGAGCAGTACTTC
CDR3aa: CASRAVGTGGFYEQYF

abundance: NA
v_gene: TRBV2
j_gene: TRBJ2-1
d_gene: NA
CDR3nt: TGTGCCAGCAGTGAATTTCTTTCGGGGAATGAGCAGTTCTTC
CDR3aa: CASSEFLSGNEQFF

abundance: NA
v_gene: TRBV4-3
j_gene: TRBJ2-3
d_gene: TRBD2
CDR3nt: TGCGCCAGCAGCCAAGATCGGGGGGGACGAGGAGATACGCAGTATTTT
CDR3aa: CASSQDRGGRGDTQYF

abundance: NA
v_gene: TRBV25-1
j_gene: TRBJ2-7
d_gene: NA
CDR3nt: TGTGCCAGCAGCGCGCCCTACGAGCAGTACTTC
CDR3aa: CASSAPYEQYF

abundance: NA
v_gene: TRBV6-1
j_gene: TRBJ1-5
d_gene: TRBD1
CDR3nt: TGTGCCAGCAGTGAATGGGACAGGGATCCTAATCAGCCCCAGCATTTT
CDR3aa: CASSEWDRDPNQPQHF

abundance: NA
v_gene: TRBV7-6
j_gene: TRBJ2-1
d_gene: TRBD2
CDR3nt: TGTGCCAGCAGCTTAAACGCGGGAGAGGTGGGCAATGAGCAGTTCTTC
CDR3aa: CASSLNAGEVGNEQFF

abundance: NA
v_gene: TRBV6-2/TRBV6-3
j_gene: TRBJ1-5
d_gene: NA
CDR3nt: TGTGCCAGCAGCCGACAGGTTTTAGGTCAGCCCCAGCATTTT
CDR3aa: CASSRQVLGQPQHF

abundance: NA
v_gene: TRBV18
j_gene: TRBJ2-5
d_gene: TRBD2
CDR3nt: TGTGCCAGCTCACCAACTAGCGGCCAAGAGACCCAGTACTTC
CDR3aa: CASSPTSGQETQYF

abundance: NA
v_gene: TRBV27
j_gene: TRBJ2-2
d_gene: TRBD2
CDR3nt: TGTGCCAGCAGTGTAGCGGGAGGGACCGGGGAGCTGTTTTTT
CDR3aa: CASSVAGGTGELFF

abundance: NA
v_gene: TRBV27
j_gene: TRBJ1-1
d_gene: NA
CDR3nt: TGTGCCAGCAGTCTCTATACAGGGAAGGACACTGAAGCTTTCTTT
CDR3aa: CASSLYTGKDTEAFF

abundance: NA
v_gene: TRBV12-5
j_gene: TRBJ2-7
d_gene: TRBD1
CDR3nt: TGTGCTAGTGGCGCAGGGGGAGACCACGAGCAGTACTTC
CDR3aa: CASGAGGDHEQYF

abundance: once
v_gene: TRBV9
j_gene: TRBJ2-7
d_gene: TRBD2
CDR3nt: TGTGCCAGCAGCGTAGGGTGGGGCGGGGGATCCTACGAGCAGTACTTC
CDR3aa: CASSVGWGGGSYEQYF

abundance: NA
v_gene: TRBV28
j_gene: TRBJ2-7
d_gene: TRBD1
CDR3nt: TGTGCCAGCGAGGGGGCAAGTTCGTACGAGCAGTACTTC
CDR3aa: CASEGASSYEQYF

abundance: NA
v_gene: TRBV29-1
j_gene: TRBJ2-1
d_gene: NA
CDR3nt: TGCAGCGTTTGGTCTATCCATGAGCAGTTCTTC
CDR3aa: CSVWSIHEQFF

abundance: few
v_gene: TRBV7-6
j_gene: TRBJ2-2
d_gene: TRBD2
CDR3nt: TGTGCCAGCAGCAAGTCGGCTAGCGGGAGGGCCGGCACCGGGGAGCTGTTTTTT
CDR3aa: CASSKSASGRAGTGELFF

abundance: once
v_gene: TRBV19
j_gene: TRBJ1-3
d_gene: NA
CDR3nt: TGTGCCAGTAGGCCAGGGCCTGGAAACACCATATATTTT
CDR3aa: CASRPGPGNTIYF